What follows are 24 T cell receptor beta chains derived from one specimen sequenced in a study of cytomegalovirus exposure and HLA in healthy donors. 60 Vbeta and 13 Jbeta primers were used in PCR. Using immunoSEQ multiplex PCR, the repertoire was profiled, and TCRdb retains in-frame clones only, with some absent. Of roughly 100,000 clones detected, less than 85% appear once; the ten largest clones hold around 8.8%. Sequencing input: PBMCs. Every receptor here comes from a man between 40 and 49 years old in good health and CMV-seropositive.

V and J are TRBV4-1 and TRBJ1-5; 10 bases fit TRBD1. The CDR3 spans 16 residues. Germline values: CDR1 MGHRA, CDR2 YSYEKL. Trimming cost V 3 bases and J 1 base; bases outside gene matches: 3. This chain's CDR3 is CASSHRDRGSNQPQHF. The DNA of the CDR3 is TGCGCCAGCAGCCACCGGGACAGGGGAAGCAATCAGCCCCAGCATTTT.

This chain uses TRBV11-3 with TRBJ2-1; 9 nucleotides agree with TRBD1. CDR1 is SGHNT and CDR2 is YENEEA in the germline V gene. The CDR3 is 14 amino acids. With V trimmed by 5 bases and J by 4 bases, 3 bases remained unmatched. The CDR3 DNA reads TGTGCCAGCAGCATGGGACAGGGTTACAATGAGCAGTTCTTC. Translation gives CASSMGQGYNEQFF.

In its sample, this clone was seen many times. The chain employs TRBV6-5 and TRBJ2-7; 9 bases line up with TRBD2. The V gene's germline CDR1 is MNHEY and CDR2 SVGAGI. V gave up 0 bases and J gave up 0 bases; unmatched junction bases: 0. CDR3 length equals 15 residues. Written as DNA, the CDR3 is TGTGCCAGCAGTTACTCTAGCGGGAGCTCCTACGAGCAGTACTTC. Amino acid sequence: CASSYSSGSSYEQYF.

V gene TRBV30 combines with J gene TRBJ1-1, with D hard to call. Germline loops: CDR1 GTSNPN, CDR2 SVGIG (reference sequence). With 1 base removed from V and 0 bases from J, the gap between germline ends came to 6 bases. This CDR3 has 13 amino acids. Here the CDR3 reads CAWSAVMNTEAFF. The CDR3 nucleotides are TGTGCCTGGAGTGCAGTCATGAACACTGAAGCTTTCTTT.

This clone appeared once. The chain couples TRBV7-2 to TRBJ1-2; 8 nucleotides match TRBD1. Losses at the gene ends were 6 bases for V and 4 bases for J; bases not matched to a gene: 7. CDR3 length: 14 amino acids. Germline V CDR1 and CDR2: SGHTA, FQGNSA. The CDR3 DNA reads TGTGCCAGCAGATTACAGGGGGGCCCCTATGGCTACACCTTC. Translation: CASRLQGGPYGYTF.

The chain links TRBV27 to TRBJ2-1; 14 nucleotides agree with TRBD2. Germline trimming cut 5 bases from V and 5 bases from J; bases unmatched to any gene: 8. The CDR3 length is 17 residues. Germline CDR1 MNHEY, CDR2 SMNVEV (reference sequence). This CDR3 reads CASSVLTSGGVHNEQFF. In nucleotides, the CDR3 is TGTGCCAGCAGTGTCCTGACTAGCGGGGGGGTTCACAATGAGCAGTTCTTC.

The chain carries TRBV7-9 and TRBJ2-1, with D perhaps matching TRBD2 (6 bases). The CDR3 is made up of 13 amino acids. The germline gives CDR1 SEHNR, CDR2 FQNEAQ (reference sequence). V gave up 5 bases and J gave up 7 bases, with 12 bases separating them. The CDR3 reads CASSPEGLNEQFF. Here the CDR3 DNA reads TGTGCCAGCAGCCCGGAGGGCCTGAATGAGCAGTTCTTC.

The rearrangement joins TRBV4-1 to TRBJ1-1; maybe TRBD1 (6 bases). The CDR3 is 13 residues long. Germline-derived CDR1 and CDR2 are MGHRA and YSYEKL. V was shortened by 2 bases and J by 4 bases, with 8 bases between the two germline ends. In DNA form, the CDR3 reads TGCGCCAGCAGCCAAAGGGGGGGCACTGAAGCTTTCTTT. Translating it yields CASSQRGGTEAFF.

The chain links TRBV4-2 to TRBJ2-3, with unresolved D. The CDR3 covers 13 residues. Germline V gene data show CDR1 as LGHNA and CDR2 as YNFKEQ. The V and J ends lost 1 base and 7 bases respectively, with 9 bases between them. The CDR3 here is CASSQVGENTQYF. The CDR3 coding sequence is TGTGCCAGCAGCCAAGTGGGCGAAAATACGCAGTATTTT.

The chain carries TRBV5-7 and TRBJ2-1; 12 positions match TRBD1. TRBV5-7 is an open reading frame, and its role is uncertain. V shed 4 bases, J shed 4 bases, and the junction held 9 bases outside the gene matches. The CDR3 runs to 17 residues. The CDR3 loop is CASSTRDRGQVYNEQFF. The CDR3 bases are TGTGCCAGCAGCACCCGGGACAGGGGGCAGGTTTACAATGAGCAGTTCTTC.

The chain joins TRBV25-1 to TRBJ2-1; D is uncertain. The CDR3 covers 11 residues. Trimming pared 4 bases from V and 8 bases from J, leaving 6 bases between. CDR1 MGHDK and CDR2 SYGVNS come from the germline V gene. CDR3 nucleotide sequence: TGTGCCAGCAGTGCCGGGTATGAGCAGTTCTTC. As protein: CASSAGYEQFF.

The chain employs TRBV6-1 and TRBJ2-7, with 8 bases fitting TRBD1. Germline V gene lookup returns CDR1 MNHNS and CDR2 SASEGT. CDR3 size: 15 residues. V shed 4 bases and J 0 bases; nucleotides not matched to a gene: 5. The CDR3 protein is CASSADRASSYEQYF. The CDR3 DNA reads TGTGCCAGCAGTGCGGACAGGGCCAGCTCCTACGAGCAGTACTTC.

For the CDR3, the DNA is TGTGCCAGCAGCTTAAGCCCCGGGTCGACCTACGAGCAGTACTTC. Translation: CASSLSPGSTYEQYF. The genes are TRBV11-2 and TRBJ2-7; D is ambiguous. Per the germline V gene, CDR1 is SGHAT and CDR2 is FQNNGV. With 2 bases removed from V and 2 bases from J, the gap between germline ends came to 13 bases. The CDR3 sequence is 15 residues long.

This sequence joins TRBV18 and TRBJ2-7, with 11 bases identical to TRBD2. The germline V gene has CDR1 KGHSH and CDR2 LQKENI. The CDR3 is 15 residues long. J was trimmed by 5 bases and V by 3 bases; bases with no gene match: 6. CDR3 nucleotide sequence: TGTGCCAGCTCACCGTTACTAGCGGGGGCTGACGAGCAGTACTTC. Translation: CASSPLLAGADEQYF.

This clone turned up a few times. The V call is TRBV7-3, the J call TRBJ1-6; D remains ambiguous. Germline assignment: CDR1 SGHTA and CDR2 FQGTGA. This CDR3 is built from 15 residues. Between the trimmed V and J ends, which lost 2 bases and 9 bases, there was a span of 14 bases. CDR3 DNA: TGTGCCAGCAGCTTAGAAGCGGCTATCTCTTCACCCCTCCACTTT. Translation: CASSLEAAISSPLHF.

The genes are TRBV27 and TRBJ1-6; tentative D call: TRBD1 (5 bases). Trimming removed 6 bases at V and 3 bases at J, with 15 bases between. Germline V gene data show CDR1 as MNHEY and CDR2 as SMNVEV (reference sequence). The CDR3 length is 16 residues. DNA for the CDR3: TGTGCCAGCAGGGACCAGGGAATAATCTATAATTCACCCCTCCACTTT. Translating gives CASRDQGIIYNSPLHF.

This clone was observed a single time. The chain has TRBV10-3 and TRBJ1-1; weak D call: TRBD1 (6 bases). The germline V gene encodes CDR1 ENHRY and CDR2 SYGVKD. V lost 6 bases and J lost 1, with 9 bases in between. The CDR3 contains 13 residues. The CDR3 nucleotides are TGTGCCATCAGGGGGGCCCAGAACACTGAAGCTTTCTTT. As protein: CAIRGAQNTEAFF.

The chain recombines TRBV10-3 with TRBJ1-6, with TRBD1 identical over 7 bases. The CDR3 totals 11 residues. The V segment lost 8 bases and the J segment 10 bases; nucleotides outside the gene matches: 2. The germline V gene encodes CDR1 ENHRY and CDR2 SYGVKD. CDR3 loop: CAIGTESPLHF. The CDR3 DNA reads TGTGCCATCGGGACAGAATCACCCCTCCACTTT.

This clone was detected a few times. V and J are TRBV6-1 and TRBJ1-6, with TRBD1 as a possible D gene (6 bases). The CDR3 length is 15 residues. V dropped 8 bases and J dropped 10 bases, with 21 bases sitting between them. The germline V gene has CDR1 MNHNS and CDR2 SASEGT. CDR3 region: CASSLEAGVGSPLHF. The CDR3 DNA sequence: TGTGCCAGCTCCCTTGAGGCAGGGGTGGGGTCACCCCTCCACTTT.

The chain is built from TRBV5-1 and TRBJ1-5, with D perhaps TRBD1 (6 bases). The V and J ends lost 0 bases and 2 bases respectively, with 9 bases between them. Germline loops: CDR1 SGHRS, CDR2 YFSETQ. The CDR3 has 15 amino acids. CDR3 region: CASSLEQGRNQPQHF. In DNA form, the CDR3 reads TGCGCCAGCAGCTTGGAACAGGGCCGCAATCAGCCCCAGCATTTT.

The CDR3 loop is CASNTIRDRGAYGYTF. CDR3 nucleotide sequence: TGTGCCAGCAACACCATCCGGGACAGGGGGGCCTATGGCTACACCTTC. The V call is TRBV7-8, the J call TRBJ1-2; 11 nucleotides align to TRBD1. Germline lookup yields CDR1 SGHVS and CDR2 FQNEAQ. The CDR3 has 16 amino acids. V gave up 7 bases and J gave up 4 bases; unmatched junction bases: 11.

V is TRBV4-3 and J is TRBJ2-7, with TRBD2 identical over 7 bases. The CDR3 covers 15 residues. Looked up from germline, CDR1 is LGHNA and CDR2 is YSLEER. V was clipped by 0 bases and J by 3 bases; unmatched bases: 5. The CDR3 reads CASSQEGEGDYEQYF. In DNA form, the CDR3 reads TGCGCCAGCAGCCAAGAAGGGGAGGGTGACTACGAGCAGTACTTC.

The chain has TRBV7-2 and TRBJ2-7; TRBD2 matches 8 bases. V lost 1 base and J lost 0; bases outside the gene matches: 2. Germline-derived CDR1 and CDR2 are SGHTA and FQGNSA. CDR3 length: 15 residues. The CDR3 sequence is CASSLESGGSYEQYF. CDR3 in DNA: TGTGCCAGCAGCTTAGAGAGCGGGGGCTCCTACGAGCAGTACTTC.

The J gene is TRBJ2-5, the V gene TRBV5-8; 10 bases are a match to TRBD2. Germline V lookup: CDR1 SGHTS, CDR2 YDEGEE. There are 16 residues in the CDR3. The junction had 6 bases not matched to a gene; V was cut back by 4 bases and J by 0 bases. CDR3 nucleotide sequence: TGTGCCAGCAGCGCGTTACTAGCGGGGAACCAAGAGACCCAGTACTTC. Translation gives CASSALLAGNQETQYF.